This TCR beta chain emerged from a study of human T cells and chemical hapten exposure. Time point here: healthy volunteer bleed at 2 weeks. Unfractionated whole blood served as the source for total RNA extraction. This clonotype showed up just a few times. CDR3 length: 16 amino acids. With V trimmed by 2 bases and J by 2 bases, 6 bases remained unmatched. Germline assignment: CDR1 LGHNA and CDR2 YSLEER. TCRdb re-called the RACE reads through MiXCR, storing one row per CDR3 protein. The table has just over 90,000 distinct CDR3 sequences, about 8.7% seen once. This rearrangement joins TRBV4-3 to TRBJ1-3, with 7 bases fitting TRBD1. The receptor's source is a female donor in good health. Some clones in this sample may be carry-over from other donors' samples. Sequencing input: whole blood. CDR3 nucleotide sequence: TGCGCCAGCAGCCAATTACAGGGGTACACTGGAAACACCATATATTTT. Protein sequence: CASSQLQGYTGNTIYF.